This TCR beta chain was captured in a study of T cell responses to AZD1222 COVID-19 vaccine. Study conclusions and caveats: Spike was spanned by vaccine-associated CD4 TCRs, with dominance at 160-218 and 743-854. Reportedly, nearly half the spike-specific TCRs target unmutated variant regions. Spike-specific TCR depth and breadth grew after two AZD1222 doses. The number of AZD1222 recipients seropositive at baseline was only 5 to 7.

Germline CDR1 reads GTSNPN; CDR2 reads SVGIG (reference sequence). The CDR3 loop spans 13 amino acids. V was pared by 4 bases and J by 0 bases, with 9 bases between. Clones were read by immunoSEQ multiplex PCR, and TCRdb kept only the in-frame ones, dropping some. The repertoire consists of some 100,000 clones, with 80% to 90% occurring once and the leading ten covering 3% to 4%. For this clone: Its antigen is as yet unknown.

The receptor's source is an adult in good health. The genes are TRBV30 and TRBJ1-1; no clear D. Material: peripheral blood, obtained on day 0 of AZD1222 vaccination. The CDR3 sequence: CAWTRTVNTEAFF. Here the CDR3 DNA reads TGTGCCTGGACCAGAACAGTGAACACTGAAGCTTTCTTT.